These 10 T cell receptor beta chains were all obtained from the same sample, sequenced in a study of T cell repertoires in cytomegalovirus infection. Each CDR3 protein is one row after TCRdb ran MiXCR on the reads. The repertoire holds 100,000 to 150,000 distinct CDR3 sequences, with approximately 9.2% as singletons. Material for sequencing was PBMCs. The receptor set was obtained from a human donor in good health (CMV status not recorded). Some clones in this sample may be carry-over from other donors' samples.

This sequence joins TRBV29-1 and TRBJ2-3; D gene ambiguous. The CDR3 is 11 amino acids. Trimming took off 8 bases at V and 4 bases at J, with 10 bases between the two ends. Germline V gives CDR1 SQVTM, CDR2 ANQGSEA. DNA of the CDR3: TGCAGCATTCCGGTGGCAGATACGCAGTATTTT. Residues: CSIPVADTQYF.

This clonotype has ten or more counts. The chain links TRBV7-9 to TRBJ1-2, with a tentative D call TRBD1 (6 bases). The V gene lost 5 bases and the J gene lost 2 bases, with 15 bases spanning the gap. Germline CDR1 SEHNR, CDR2 FQNEAQ (reference sequence). This CDR3 is 15 amino acids long. CDR3 residues: CASSHTDRPNYGYTF. The DNA of the CDR3 is TGTGCCAGCAGCCATACGGACAGACCGAACTATGGCTACACCTTC. Full variable domain (outside the CDR3, taken from reference TRBV7-9 and TRBJ1-2): DTGVSQNPRHKITKRGQNVTFRCDPISEHNRLYWYRQTLGQGPEFLTYFQNEAQLEKSRLLSDRFSAERPKGSFSTLEIQRTEQGDSAMYLCASSHTDRPNYGYTFGSGTRLTVV.

This clonotype has a count of ten or more. The CDR3, as DNA: TGTGCCAGCAGCTTAGCGGGCAGGGTTCTCAATCAGCCCCAGCATTTT. Amino acid sequence: CASSLAGRVLNQPQHF. The chain joins TRBV7-8 to TRBJ1-5; tentative D call: TRBD1 (5 bases). This CDR3 region has 16 residues. Looked up from germline, CDR1 is SGHVS and CDR2 is FQNEAQ. The V gene lost 0 bases and the J gene lost 3 bases, with 12 bases spanning the gap.

This clonotype was recorded many times. V gene TRBV11-2 combines with J gene TRBJ2-3; tentatively, D is TRBD2 (6 bases). Germline CDR1 SGHAT, CDR2 FQNNGV. This CDR3 has 16 amino acids. V gave up 3 bases and J gave up 2 bases, with 15 bases separating them. The CDR3 region is CASSFAGAGITDTQYF. In DNA form, the CDR3 reads TGTGCCAGCAGCTTCGCCGGAGCGGGTATCACAGATACGCAGTATTTT.

This clonotype was seen a handful of times. The chain has TRBV2 and TRBJ2-5; D is ambiguous. CDR3 length: 13 amino acids. Germline lookup yields CDR1 SNHLY and CDR2 FYNNEI. V lost 7 bases to trimming and J lost 1 base, with 10 bases between them. The CDR3 region has the DNA TGTGCCAGCAACTGGCAGACCCAAGAGACCCAGTACTTC. Its translation is CASNWQTQETQYF.

At least ten counts were recorded for this clonotype. The V and J genes are TRBV7-2 and TRBJ2-7; weak D call: TRBD1 (6 bases). The V end lost 1 base, the J end lost 3 bases, and 7 bases lay between the germline ends. The CDR3 is made up of 13 amino acids. Germline assignment: CDR1 SGHTA and CDR2 FQGNSA. Here the CDR3 DNA reads TGTGCCAGCAGCTTAGAACAGGGCTACGAGCAGTACTTC. Translated: CASSLEQGYEQYF.

Ten or more counts support this clonotype. CDR3 nucleotides: TGTGCCAGCAGTTTAGGGGTGTACAATCAGCCCCAGCATTTT. Its translation is CASSLGVYNQPQHF. This chain connects TRBV27 to TRBJ1-5; the D is unclear. In germline, CDR1 is MNHEY, CDR2 SMNVEV (reference sequence). This CDR3 comprises 14 residues. The V and J ends lost 2 bases and 3 bases respectively, with 8 bases between them.

This clonotype was counted many times. The rearrangement links TRBV7-2 to TRBJ2-4; D remains unclear. The V gene's germline CDR1 is SGHTA and CDR2 FQGNSA. This CDR3 region has 14 residues. V was trimmed by 2 bases and J by 0 bases, leaving 5 bases between them. The CDR3 DNA reads as TGTGCCAGCAGCTTAAGCGCAGCCAAAAACATTCAGTACTTC. Protein: CASSLSAAKNIQYF.

The chain recombines TRBV20-1 with TRBJ2-4; 9 bases agree with TRBD1. The V gene end was trimmed by 7 bases and the J gene end by 1 base; junction bases not matched to a gene: 5. Germline-derived CDR1 and CDR2 are DFQATT and SNEGSKA (reference sequence). This CDR3 contains 14 residues. This chain's CDR3 is CSGGTGMAKNIQYF. The CDR3 DNA sequence: TGCAGTGGAGGGACAGGGATGGCCAAAAACATTCAGTACTTC.

The table lists this clonotype with many counts. The V and J genes are TRBV20-1 and TRBJ2-5, with TRBD1 identical over 12 bases. This CDR3 spans 12 amino acids. With V trimmed by 5 bases and J by 5 bases, 0 bases remained unmatched. Germline V lookup: CDR1 DFQATT, CDR2 SNEGSKA (reference sequence). The CDR3 nucleotides read TGCAGTGCTGGGACAGGGGGCGAGACCCAGTACTTC. It yields the protein CSAGTGGETQYF.